The 31 T cell receptor beta chains in this list originate from one sample, sequenced in a study of T cells in tumors after PD-1 blockade. The repertoire was sequenced with immunoSEQ multiplex PCR; TCRdb's copy has only in-frame clones and lacks some. Of some 48,000 clones listed, roughly 79% are singletons. The specimen comprised PBMCs, sampled before anti-PD-1 treatment. The receptor source for this set is a human donor with basal cell carcinoma.

This clone was seen once. The chain couples TRBV7-8 to TRBJ1-5, with a weak D call TRBD1 (5 bases). The CDR3 spans 14 residues. V lost 5 bases to trimming and J lost 7 bases, with 15 bases between them. Germline V lookup: CDR1 SGHVS, CDR2 FQNEAQ. Here the CDR3 reads CASSLDRVRQPQHF. DNA for the CDR3: TGTGCCAGCAGCCTCGACAGAGTCAGGCAGCCCCAGCATTTT.

The V gene is TRBV6-1, the J gene TRBJ1-5, with D unresolved. Trimming took 3 bases from V and 0 from J, leaving 21 bases between them. CDR1 and CDR2 (germline): MNHNS, SASEGT. The CDR3 loop spans 19 amino acids. The chain's CDR3 is CASSDGGGKGIISNQPQHF. For the CDR3, the DNA is TGTGCCAGCAGTGATGGTGGAGGGAAGGGAATTATTAGCAATCAGCCCCAGCATTTT.

The V and J genes are TRBV15 and TRBJ1-2; D remains ambiguous. The germline CDR1 and CDR2 sequences are LNHNV and YYDKDF (reference sequence). V lost 1 base and J lost 2, with 8 bases in between. This CDR3 is built from 14 residues. The CDR3 is CATSRGEANYGYTF. The CDR3 DNA reads as TGTGCCACCAGCAGAGGGGAGGCGAACTATGGCTACACCTTC.

The rearrangement uses TRBV7-3 and TRBJ2-1; the match to TRBD2 covers 8 bases. The CDR3 consists of 16 residues. J gave up 9 bases and V 1 base, and 11 bases lay outside the gene matches. From germline, CDR1 is SGHTA and CDR2 FQGTGA. The CDR3 here is CASSLSRGGRGGEQFF. CDR3 nucleotide sequence: TGTGCCAGCAGCTTAAGCCGCGGGGGGCGCGGGGGTGAGCAGTTCTTC.

This clone was observed a single time. The chain has TRBV19 and TRBJ2-3; 7 bases fit TRBD2. The CDR3 runs 15 residues. Germline CDR1 reads LNHDA; CDR2 reads SQIVND (reference sequence). V trimming: 5 bases; J trimming: 3 bases; junction bases outside the gene matches: 8. CDR3 sequence reads: CASSYSSGLTDTQYF. The CDR3 nucleotides are TGTGCCAGTAGTTACAGTAGCGGGTTAACAGATACGCAGTATTTT.

The CDR3 reads CASIRDRDSPLHF. CDR3 in DNA: TGTGCCAGCATCCGGGACAGGGACTCACCCCTCCACTTT. The rearrangement joins TRBV6-6 to TRBJ1-6; TRBD1 aligns across 9 bases. CDR3 length: 13 amino acids. V lost 7 bases and J lost 10; bases outside the gene matches: 5. The germline V gene encodes CDR1 MNHNY and CDR2 SVGAGI (reference sequence).

This clone was counted once. The chain uses TRBV5-6 and TRBJ2-5, with 13 positions matching TRBD2. The CDR3 extends over 15 amino acids. Losses at the gene ends were 4 bases for V and 4 bases for J; bases not matched to a gene: 4. Germline-derived CDR1 and CDR2 are SGHDT and YYEEEE. The CDR3 DNA follows: TGTGCCAGCAGCGGGAGGACTAGCGGGGGAGAGACCCAGTACTTC. This sequence encodes CASSGRTSGGETQYF.

This clone was seen only a few times. The CDR3 DNA follows: TGTGCCAGCAGTTCGTGGACTAGCGGGGGTTCGAACATTCAGTACTTC. Residues: CASSSWTSGGSNIQYF. This chain uses TRBV28 with TRBJ2-4; TRBD2 matches 13 bases. Germline values: CDR1 MDHEN, CDR2 SYDVKM. J was trimmed by 7 bases and V by 4 bases; bases with no gene match: 7. The CDR3 runs to 16 residues. Together with reference TRBV28 and TRBJ2-4, the CDR3 gives the full variable domain: DVKVTQSSRYLVKRTGEKVFLECVQDMDHENMFWYRQDPGLGLRLIYFSYDVKMKEKGDIPEGYSVSREKKERFSLILESASTNQTSMYLCASSSWTSGGSNIQYFGAGTRLSVL.

Comment on this clone: Compared with germline, one end of the junction differs, possibly owing to a read error. This chain uses TRBV12-3 or TRBV12-4 with TRBJ1-2; D not resolved. The CDR3 sequence is 10 residues long. The CDR3 loop reads CASSFSRVVF. CDR3 nucleotides: TGTGCCAGCAGTTTCTCCAGAGTTGTCTTC.

There are a few counts of this clone. The chain uses TRBV6-4 and TRBJ1-2; 7 nucleotides align to TRBD1. Germline V gene lookup returns CDR1 MRHNA and CDR2 SNTAGT. The CDR3 spans 14 residues. Germline trimming cut 8 bases from V and 4 bases from J; bases unmatched to any gene: 10. CDR3 sequence reads: CASGGQVSSYGYTF. The CDR3 DNA reads as TGTGCCAGCGGAGGACAGGTTTCCAGCTATGGCTACACCTTC.

The chain recombines TRBV19 with TRBJ2-3, with D possibly being TRBD1 or TRBD2 (5 bases each). Germline loops: CDR1 LNHDA, CDR2 SQIVND (reference sequence). This CDR3 is 16 amino acids long. With 4 bases removed from V and 0 bases from J, the gap between germline ends came to 14 bases. The CDR3 DNA reads as TGTGCCAGTAGTACCATAGGGACCTCTAGCACAGATACGCAGTATTTT. Its translation: CASSTIGTSSTDTQYF.

The chain is built from TRBV28 and TRBJ1-2, with 7 bases that match TRBD1. CDR1 MDHEN and CDR2 SYDVKM come from the germline V gene. Unmatched junction bases numbered 10, after V lost 5 bases and J lost 7 bases. CDR3 length equals 14 residues. CDR3 loop: CASSPLRGIGGYTF. The CDR3 region has the DNA TGTGCCAGCAGTCCGCTCAGGGGGATCGGTGGCTACACCTTC.

The chain combines TRBV5-5 with TRBJ1-6; D is perhaps TRBD1 (5 bases). Trimming removed 7 bases from V and 4 bases from J, with 18 bases in between. The V gene's germline CDR1 is SGHKS and CDR2 YYEKEE (reference sequence). This CDR3 spans 16 amino acids. This chain's CDR3 is CASGRTGMGYNSPLHF. The CDR3 bases are TGTGCCAGCGGCCGTACAGGAATGGGGTATAATTCACCCCTCCACTTT.

This chain uses TRBV12-3 or TRBV12-4 with TRBJ1-3, with unresolved D. Trimming removed 2 bases at V and 2 bases at J, with 4 bases between. The CDR3 contains 13 residues. CDR3 amino acids: CASSLSAGNTIYF. The CDR3 nucleotides read TGTGCCAGCAGTTTATCGGCTGGAAACACCATATATTTT.

There are a few counts of this clone. The chain joins TRBV2 to TRBJ1-5, with D unclear. Trimming left V 7 bases short and J 7 bases short, with 11 bases between. Germline CDR1 reads SNHLY; CDR2 reads FYNNEI. The length of the CDR3 is 12 residues. In DNA, the CDR3 is TGTGCCAGCAAAATGGAAGTGCAGCCCCAGCATTTT. Translation: CASKMEVQPQHF.

The chain couples TRBV19 to TRBJ2-7; D is perhaps TRBD1 (6 bases). The CDR3 is 14 residues long. Germline CDR1 and CDR2: LNHDA and SQIVND (reference sequence). With 2 bases removed from V and 7 bases from J, the gap between germline ends came to 15 bases. The CDR3 loop is CASSIMSTGGEQYF. The CDR3 coding sequence is TGTGCCAGTAGTATAATGTCGACAGGCGGGGAGCAGTACTTC.

The chain recombines TRBV28 with TRBJ1-5; D might be TRBD1 (6 bases). The V end lost 3 bases, the J end lost 1 base, and 13 bases lay between the germline ends. This CDR3 has 16 amino acids. Germline CDR1 reads MDHEN; CDR2 reads SYDVKM. CDR3 DNA: TGTGCCAGCAGTTTCCTCACAGGGATAAGCAATCAGCCCCAGCATTTT. Translating gives CASSFLTGISNQPQHF.

This rearrangement joins TRBV29-1 to TRBJ1-4, with a possible D match to TRBD1 (5 bases). Looked up from germline, CDR1 is SQVTM and CDR2 is ANQGSEA. The CDR3 is 14 amino acids. The CDR3 coding sequence is TGCAGTGCCGGGACCCAGGGTACTAATGAAAAACTGTTTTTT. Translated, it gives CSAGTQGTNEKLFF. The full variable domain, rest sourced from reference TRBV29-1 and TRBJ1-4, is SAVISQKPSRDICQRGTSLTIQCQVDSQVTMMFWYRQQPGQSLTLIATANQGSEATYESGFVIDKFPISRPNLTFSTLTVSNMSPEDSSIYLCSAGTQGTNEKLFFGSGTQLSVL.

V and J are TRBV24-1 and TRBJ2-7; a possible D gene is TRBD2 (5 bases). CDR1 is KGHDR, CDR2 SFDVKD, per germline. The CDR3 runs 12 residues. V lost 7 bases, J lost 6 bases, and 12 bases lay in between. In nucleotides, the CDR3 is TGTGCCACCAGGTCCCGACGGGGCGAGCAGTACTTC. Translated, it gives CATRSRRGEQYF.

The chain joins TRBV5-1 to TRBJ2-2, with TRBD1 matching over 7 bases. The germline V gene has CDR1 SGHRS and CDR2 YFSETQ. The V gene end was trimmed by 0 bases and the J gene end by 5 bases; junction bases not matched to a gene: 4. The CDR3 runs to 15 residues. The CDR3 reads CASSLVGRGTGELFF. In DNA, the CDR3 is TGCGCCAGCAGCTTGGTTGGCAGGGGGACCGGGGAGCTGTTTTTT.

The rearrangement uses TRBV7-9 and TRBJ1-1, with a weak D call TRBD1 (5 bases). Trimming left V 4 bases short and J 1 base short, with 10 bases between. The CDR3 is 14 residues long. Germline CDR1 reads SEHNR; CDR2 reads FQNEAQ (reference sequence). The CDR3 here is CASSYSGANTEAFF. For the CDR3, the DNA is TGTGCCAGCAGCTACTCCGGGGCGAACACTGAAGCTTTCTTT. The full variable domain, its missing parts supplied by reference TRBV7-9 and TRBJ1-1, is DTGVSQNPRHKITKRGQNVTFRCDPISEHNRLYWYRQTLGQGPEFLTYFQNEAQLEKSRLLSDRFSAERPKGSFSTLEIQRTEQGDSAMYLCASSYSGANTEAFFGQGTRLTVV.

The CDR3 loop reads CASSFGQGGSEAFF. The CDR3 DNA reads as TGTGCCAGCAGCTTCGGACAGGGAGGCTCTGAAGCTTTCTTT. This chain uses TRBV7-9 with TRBJ1-1; TRBD1 agrees at 8 bases. The CDR3 runs to 14 residues. Germline V CDR1 and CDR2: SEHNR, FQNEAQ (reference sequence). V lost 3 bases, J lost 6 bases, and 6 bases stayed unmatched.

As DNA, the CDR3 is TGTGCCTGGGGACCCGGGGCGGGGGGTCAGCCCCAGCATTTT. This codes for CAWGPGAGGQPQHF. The genes are TRBV30 and TRBJ1-5, with a possible D match to TRBD1 (5 bases). Trimming took 5 bases from V and 6 from J, leaving 17 bases between them. Germline assignment: CDR1 GTSNPN and CDR2 SVGIG (reference sequence). This CDR3 has 14 amino acids.

The chain recombines TRBV10-3 with TRBJ1-2, with 7 bases lining up with TRBD1. The CDR3 totals 14 residues. Germline V gives CDR1 ENHRY, CDR2 SYGVKD. Germline trimming cut 0 bases from V and 4 bases from J; bases unmatched to any gene: 2. In DNA form, the CDR3 reads TGTGCCATCAGTGAGTCGAAGGGGGCCTATGGCTACACCTTC. Translation: CAISESKGAYGYTF.

V usage is TRBV29-1 and J usage is TRBJ2-7, with 9 positions matching TRBD1. The germline V gene encodes CDR1 SQVTM and CDR2 ANQGSEA. The CDR3 length is 14 residues. V lost 4 bases to trimming and J lost 4 bases; unmatched junction nucleotides: 8. DNA for the CDR3: TGCAGCGTTGGGGAGGGACAGGGACCGTACGAGCAGTACTTC. Its translation: CSVGEGQGPYEQYF.

This chain connects TRBV11-2 to TRBJ1-3; perhaps TRBD1 as D (6 bases). Trimming cost V 1 base and J 2 bases, with 18 bases left between them. The germline V gene encodes CDR1 SGHAT and CDR2 FQNNGV. The CDR3 sequence is 18 residues long. CDR3 nucleotide sequence: TGTGCCAGCAGCTTAGTTTATGCGGACAGTCGCCCTGGAAACACCATATATTTT. Amino acids: CASSLVYADSRPGNTIYF.

The genes are TRBV7-2 and TRBJ1-4; possible D gene TRBD1, 5 bases. Deletions cut 2 bases from V and 8 bases from J, with 15 bases between. The CDR3 loop spans 15 amino acids. Germline assignment: CDR1 SGHTA and CDR2 FQGNSA. The CDR3 nucleotides read TGTGCCAGCAGCTTATTGAACAGGTTCGGAGAAAAACTGTTTTTT. Translating gives CASSLLNRFGEKLFF.

This clone has just one count. The V gene is TRBV29-1, the J gene TRBJ2-7; D gene unclear. There are 14 residues in the CDR3. Germline-derived CDR1 and CDR2 are SQVTM and ANQGSEA. With 2 bases removed from V and 6 bases from J, the gap between germline ends came to 17 bases. DNA for the CDR3: TGCAGCGTTGAATGGCCCGCCGTGACTGGCGAGCAGTACTTC. This sequence encodes CSVEWPAVTGEQYF.

V usage is TRBV30 and J usage is TRBJ2-1; 13 nucleotides match TRBD2. J lost 5 bases, V lost 0 bases, and 7 bases had no gene match. The CDR3 extends over 17 amino acids. Germline loops: CDR1 GTSNPN, CDR2 SVGIG (reference sequence). CDR3 sequence: CAWSVHGLAGVNNEQFF. The CDR3 DNA is TGTGCCTGGAGTGTACACGGACTAGCGGGAGTAAACAATGAGCAGTTCTTC.

The chain recombines TRBV28 with TRBJ1-3, with 7 bases that match TRBD1. V shed 6 bases and J 0 bases; nucleotides not matched to a gene: 5. Germline CDR1 and CDR2: MDHEN and SYDVKM. The CDR3 spans 15 residues. Here the CDR3 DNA reads TGTGCCAGCAGCCCGACAGGGCTCTCTGGAAACACCATATATTTT. Translation: CASSPTGLSGNTIYF.

The chain combines TRBV20-1 with TRBJ2-1, with D perhaps matching TRBD2 (7 bases). CDR1 DFQATT and CDR2 SNEGSKA come from the germline V gene (reference sequence). There are 14 residues in the CDR3. The V end lost 3 bases, the J end lost 6 bases, and 15 bases lay between the germline ends. CDR3 DNA sequence: TGCAGTGCTAGTAAGGGGGGGGGCCTCAATGAGCAGTTCTTC. This translates into CSASKGGGLNEQFF.